This T cell receptor (beta chain) was recorded in a study of Ad26.COV2.S vaccination and SARS-CoV-2 variants. Study at large: Donor got 5x10^10 or 1x10^11 viral particles of Ad26.COV2.S. Regarding the study as a whole: Spike-specific responses of CD8+ and CD4+ T cells were reported to display substantial breadth after vaccination. Recipients of either vaccine or placebo displayed similar breadth of non-spike TCRs. Higher spike-specific TCR breadth was found in vaccine recipients than in placebo recipients.

Treatment of the sample: some 19 received Ad26.COV2.S at low or high dose, single or two shots; 5 received placebo; per-sample allocation not given. Day 63 after the first vaccine or placebo injection was the time point for sampling. Trimming stripped 4 bases from V and 4 bases from J, with 10 bases between. This CDR3 spans 13 amino acids. Notes on this clone: Its antigen is still unknown.

Data came from immunoSEQ multiplex PCR; TCRdb stores just in-frame clones and leaves some out. This sample has under 600,000 clones, with 80% to 90% found just once. The V call is TRBV12-3 or TRBV12-4, the J call TRBJ1-1; D is undetermined. The clonotype was recovered from a person aged 18 to 59 who received the Ad26.COV2.S COVID-19 vaccine or a placebo. The source was peripheral blood, collected in a trial of Ad26.COV2.S vaccine versus placebo. CDR3 nucleotides: TGTGCCAGCAGTTATCAGGTAACCACTGAAGCTTTCTTT. Its protein is CASSYQVTTEAFF.